This TCR beta chain appears in the sequencing data of a study of CD8+CD57+ T cells in acquired aplastic anemia. It was patients with CD8+CD57+ cell expansion by flow cytometry who were chosen for sequencing. Concerning this clonotype itself: With a much larger clone just one base away, this may be a read error.

Investigators profiled TCR beta VDJ and CDR3 from genomic DNA template. In TCRdb, the reads were re-called with MiXCR into one record per CDR3 protein. The table records some 200,000 distinct CDR3 sequences, around 48% of them present only once. This CDR3 is built from 14 residues. Germline V gene data show CDR1 as LNHDA and CDR2 as SQIVND (reference sequence). The J gene is TRBJ1-4, the V gene TRBV19; D unresolved. The sequenced material came from sorted CD4+, CD8+, or CD8+CD57+ T cells (not recorded which) from PBMCs. The TCR was taken from a human donor with aplastic anemia. CDR3: CASSIAVNNERLFF. The DNA for the CDR3 is TGTGCCAGTAGTATAGCAGTGAATAATGAAAGACTGTTTTTT.